This T cell receptor (beta chain) was profiled in a study of CD8+ T cells in alopecia areata. Study-wide background: The SALT score measured affected scalp surface percentage in treated patients.

As the sequencing template, cDNA was produced by extracting RNA and reverse transcribing it. Here immunoSEQ multiplex PCR was the method, and the copy in TCRdb shows in-frame clones only, minus some. The sample holds around 300,000 clones, 45% to 70% seen once. Documented treatment: oral pan-JAK inhibitor, 5-10 mg twice daily. Isolation of CD4+ and CD8+ T cells from PBMCs was achieved by sorting. Between the trimmed V and J ends, which lost 4 bases and 5 bases, there was a span of 12 bases. The CDR3 runs 13 residues. Germline-derived CDR1 and CDR2 are SQVTM and ANQGSEA. This specimen consisted of CD4+ T cells sorted from blood, obtained around week 54, from a patient treated with tofacitinib. The source of this sequence is a human donor with alopecia areata. The chain couples TRBV29-1 to TRBJ1-5; TRBD1 might be the D (5 bases). CDR3 protein: CSVVVGGDQPQHF. CDR3 bases: TGCAGCGTTGTTGTGGGGGGGGATCAGCCCCAGCATTTT.